The T cell receptor (beta chain) described here comes from a study of T-cell memory formation after mild COVID-19 (dated by TCRdb to the early 2020s). Broadly, across the study: TCR sequence clusters from the two donors were largely donor specific. The cohort comprised two young, previously healthy adult volunteers, one female and one male. T-cell clones expanding and contracting after mild COVID-19 in two donors were tracked by longitudinal TCRalpha and TCRbeta repertoire sequencing. The research as a whole found: The study covered only a couple of mild cases, and larger cohorts including severe cases with pre-infection samples were considered necessary. Contracting CD4+ clones were found mainly in CM and EM memory subsets, while CD8+ clones were enriched in EMRA. Whether the second-wave clones peaking on day 37 were SARS-CoV-2 specific was not confirmed. The detection of some responding clones in pre-infection memory suggests that pre-existing cross-reactive memory T cells joined the SARS-CoV-2 response. Clones contracting from day 15 to 85 had balanced CD4/CD8 phenotypes, while a second wave expanding from day 15 to 37 was biased towards CD4+.

Data came from an Illumina NovaSeq 6000. cDNA libraries for TCRalpha and TCRbeta were prepared by 5'RACE using constant-segment primers, with sample barcodes and unique molecular identifiers added. Trizol reagent was used to extract RNA from every sample. Libraries were amplified in two PCR steps, with a second sample barcode and Illumina TruSeq adapters added in the second step. The libraries were sequenced on an Illumina NovaSeq using 2 x 150 bp paired-end reads. The published analysis was carried out like this. The reads were demultiplexed and collapsed into UMI-guided consensus sequences using migec v1.2.7. Using mixcr v2.1.11, UMI consensuses were aligned to TRA and TRB V and J templates and then assembled into clonotypes. Expanded or contracted clonotypes were those called significant by both edgeR and NoisET, with noise models trained on biological replicates. For edgeR calls, the thresholds were a false discovery rate-adjusted p below 0.01 and a log2 fold-change of 1. As an exploratory analysis of dynamics, PCA with hierarchical clustering was applied to max-normalized trajectories of the 1000 most abundant clonotypes. The CD4 or CD8 phenotype of responding clones was assigned using the separately sequenced CD4+ and CD8+ repertoires. TCRdb trimmed public reads at Q25 via fastp, called clones via MiXCR and kept in-frame beta chains. Here each entry gathers all rows of one CDR3 protein and keeps the most common genes and DNA. These V and J calls originate from TCRdb's pipeline instead of the authors' own analysis. The sample includes 450,000 or so distinct CDR3 sequences, with 20% to 30% observed a single time. Clones ranked in the top ten supply under 15% of the sample.

Ficoll-Paque density gradient centrifugation was used to isolate PBMCs. The CDR3, from cysteine to phenylalanine, totals 15 residues. The CDR3 DNA has 45 bases and is translated from base 1. Trimming costs V 4 bases and J 8 bases, and their ends lie 20 bases apart. The germline V gene supplies CDR1 SGHAT and CDR2 FQNNGV. A word on this clonotype: The specificity of this receptor is unknown. Base qualities are not recorded, but no much larger clone differs from it by a single base.

Sequencing input: PBMCs or a T cell subset sorted from them (not recorded which). The TCR comes from an adult woman who had mild COVID-19 (a few samples of this study predate the infection). The sample titles of this study are shuffled in the database, so cell type and time point are left out; the donor was told from shared clones. The rearrangement combines TRBV11-2 with TRBJ1-2; a tentative D call is TRBD1 (5 bases match). The CDR3 region has the sequence CASSSPREGERGYTF. The DNA sequence is given as TGTGCCAGCAGCTCCCCGCGGGAAGGGGAGAGGGGCTACACCTTC.